This entry lists 13 T cell receptor beta chains sequenced from one sample in a study of shared clonotypes between healthy human individuals. The repertoire was sequenced with immunoSEQ multiplex PCR; TCRdb's copy has only in-frame clones and lacks some. In the table there are over 1.5 million clones, nearly 99% of which are singletons. Specimen: naive CD4+ T cells sorted from blood. Stated subset: CD45RA+ positively selected. The receptor source for this set is a man aged 25-45 years in good health.

J is TRBJ1-2 and V is TRBV5-6, with no clear D. The CDR3 length is 16 residues. Germline V lookup: CDR1 SGHDT, CDR2 YYEEEE. V lost 4 bases to trimming and J lost 3 bases, with 19 bases between them. The CDR3 reads CASSPDPRRLDYGYTF. CDR3 nucleotide sequence: TGTGCCAGCAGCCCCGACCCGAGGCGGCTAGACTATGGCTACACCTTC.

The chain uses TRBV9 and TRBJ2-2; D unresolved. Trimming left V 4 bases short and J 8 bases short, with 12 bases between. The CDR3 spans 13 residues. Per germline, CDR1 SGDLS and CDR2 YYNGEE. Here the CDR3 DNA reads TGTGCCAGCAGCCCCACTGTGTCGGGGGAGCTGTTTTTT. Translation: CASSPTVSGELFF.

The V gene is TRBV11-3, the J gene TRBJ2-3, with D perhaps TRBD1 (5 bases). Trimming took 1 base from V and 6 from J, leaving 11 bases between them. Germline lookup yields CDR1 SGHNT and CDR2 YENEEA. The CDR3 runs 14 residues. CDR3 nucleotides: TGTGCCAGCAGCTTAGGTACAGGTGGGGATACGCAGTATTTT. This codes for CASSLGTGGDTQYF.

V usage is TRBV6-6 and J usage is TRBJ2-2; a possible D gene is TRBD1 (6 bases). Germline CDR1 is MNHNY and CDR2 is SVGAGI (reference sequence). Trimming took 8 bases from V and 4 from J, leaving 17 bases between them. CDR3 length: 15 amino acids. CDR3 sequence: CASQPQGSGTGELFF. In DNA, the CDR3 is TGTGCCAGCCAACCACAGGGATCTGGCACCGGGGAGCTGTTTTTT.

The rearrangement uses TRBV11-2 and TRBJ2-3; possibly TRBD1 or TRBD2 for D (5 bases each). The germline gives CDR1 SGHAT, CDR2 FQNNGV. V lost 2 bases and J 3 bases, leaving 15 bases between the germline ends. The CDR3 sequence is 16 residues long. CDR3 DNA sequence: TGTGCCAGCAGCTTAACCCTTCTAGGGACGACAGATACGCAGTATTTT. Protein sequence: CASSLTLLGTTDTQYF.

CDR3 in DNA: TGCGCCAGCAGTCTAGCGGGAGGATCTAGCACAGATACGCAGTATTTT. Translating it yields CASSLAGGSSTDTQYF. The chain has TRBV10-2 and TRBJ2-3, with TRBD2 matching 11 bases. Germline-derived CDR1 and CDR2 are WSHSY and SAAADI. The V gene end was trimmed by 5 bases and the J gene end by 0 bases; junction bases not matched to a gene: 4. This CDR3 spans 16 amino acids.

The chain recombines TRBV29-1 with TRBJ2-1; 14 nucleotides match TRBD2. Per the germline V gene, CDR1 is SQVTM and CDR2 is ANQGSEA. The CDR3 has 17 residues. Trimming took 8 bases from V and 8 from J; bases not matched to a gene: 17. The CDR3 loop is CSFWGLAGVRVIDEQFF. In DNA, the CDR3 is TGCAGCTTTTGGGGACTAGCGGGAGTTCGGGTTATCGATGAGCAGTTCTTC.

The chain couples TRBV19 to TRBJ1-1, with D possibly being TRBD1 (5 bases). CDR1 is LNHDA, CDR2 SQIVND, per germline (reference sequence). The CDR3 spans 16 residues. The V end lost 4 bases, the J end lost 4 bases, and 19 bases lay between the germline ends. The CDR3 loop reads CASSTLEGPLGTEAFF. Here the CDR3 DNA reads TGTGCCAGTAGTACCCTGGAGGGACCTCTGGGCACTGAAGCTTTCTTT.

The CDR3 DNA follows: TGTGCCAGCAGTCAGGACATCAATTATGGCTACACCTTC. Protein: CASSQDINYGYTF. The gene calls are TRBV2 and TRBJ1-2; TRBD1 might be the D (5 bases). The V gene's germline CDR1 is SNHLY and CDR2 FYNNEI. Between the trimmed V and J ends, which lost 5 bases and 5 bases, there was a span of 12 bases. The CDR3 runs 13 residues. Drawing the rest from reference TRBV2 and TRBJ1-2, the complete variable domain is EPEVTQTPSHQVTQMGQEVILRCVPISNHLYFYWYRQILGQKVEFLVSFYNNEISEKSEIFDDQFSVERPDGSNFTLKIRSTKLEDSAMYFCASSQDINYGYTFGSGTRLTVV.

This clone was seen once. The same CDR3 is also encoded by other DNA sequences in this sample. The DNA of the CDR3 is TGTGCCAGCTCACCACAGGGCACCTACGAGCAGTACTTC. Its protein product is CASSPQGTYEQYF. This chain uses TRBV18 with TRBJ2-7; D uncertain. The CDR3 sequence is 13 residues long. V gave up 1 base and J gave up 2 bases, with 6 bases separating them. Germline V gene lookup returns CDR1 KGHSH and CDR2 LQKENI.

Concerning this clone itself: The same CDR3 can be traced to other DNA sequences in this sample. This chain connects TRBV18 to TRBJ2-7; 12 bases align to TRBD2. CDR1 is KGHSH and CDR2 is LQKENI in the germline V gene. Trimming at V came to 3 bases and at J to 5 bases, leaving 5 bases not matched to a gene. This CDR3 is built from 15 residues. The CDR3 DNA is TGTGCCAGCTCACCTCGACTAGCGGGAGATAACGAGCAGTACTTC. Its translation is CASSPRLAGDNEQYF.

The chain couples TRBV7-2 to TRBJ2-2; 7 positions match TRBD2. Trimming at V came to 5 bases and at J to 2 bases, leaving 2 bases not matched to a gene. Germline CDR1 is SGHTA and CDR2 is FQGNSA. The CDR3 length is 14 residues. CDR3 coding DNA: TGTGCCAGCAGCCCGGGGGGAAACACCGGGGAGCTGTTTTTT. Translated, it gives CASSPGGNTGELFF.

The CDR3 DNA follows: TGTGCCAGCAGCTCGTTTACGGGGGAGCACAATGAGCAGTTCTTC. It encodes CASSSFTGEHNEQFF. The V and J genes are TRBV11-3 and TRBJ2-1, with D tentatively TRBD2 (6 bases). This CDR3 is built from 15 residues. The germline CDR1 and CDR2 sequences are SGHNT and YENEEA. V was cut by 4 bases and J by 5 bases, with 15 bases left in between.